This T cell receptor (beta chain) was observed in a study of T cell repertoires and HLA-DP antigens. In the case of this clone: Its antigen remains unknown.

The CDR3 spans 15 residues. CDR1 is SNHLY, CDR2 FYNNEI, per germline. The V gene lost 1 base and the J gene lost 5 bases, with 12 bases spanning the gap. Produced via immunoSEQ multiplex PCR; TCRdb's table is partial and in-frame only. The data contain almost 90,000 clones, roughly nine tenths of them singletons. This receptor was taken from a man in his fifties or sixties in good health and CMV-seronegative. Specimen: CD4+ T cells from PBMCs. This sequence joins TRBV2 and TRBJ2-1, with D perhaps TRBD1 (5 bases). CDR3 bases: TGTGCCAGCAGTGAAGGGTCTACAGGTAACAATGAGCAGTTCTTC. It specifies CASSEGSTGNNEQFF.